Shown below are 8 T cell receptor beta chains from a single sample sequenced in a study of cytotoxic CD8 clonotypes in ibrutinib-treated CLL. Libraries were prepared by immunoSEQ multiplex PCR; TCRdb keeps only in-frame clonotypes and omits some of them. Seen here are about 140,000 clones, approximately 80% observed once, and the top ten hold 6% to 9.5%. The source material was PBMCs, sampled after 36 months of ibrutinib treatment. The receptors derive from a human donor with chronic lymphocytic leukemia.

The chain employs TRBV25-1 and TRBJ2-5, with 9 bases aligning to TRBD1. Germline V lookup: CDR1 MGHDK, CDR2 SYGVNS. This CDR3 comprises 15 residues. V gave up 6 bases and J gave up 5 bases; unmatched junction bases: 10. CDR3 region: CASSAAQGAWETQYF. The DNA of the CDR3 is TGTGCCAGCAGCGCCGCACAGGGGGCATGGGAGACCCAGTACTTC.

The CDR3 loop reads CASSRGTEFRNGNTEAFF. As DNA, the CDR3 is TGTGCCAGCAGCCGGGGGACGGAATTCAGGAACGGGAACACTGAAGCTTTCTTT. V usage is TRBV7-9 and J usage is TRBJ1-1, with TRBD1 as a possible D gene (5 bases). Trimming stripped 5 bases from V and 1 base from J, with 23 bases between. The CDR3 length is 18 residues. Per the germline V gene, CDR1 is SEHNR and CDR2 is FQNEAQ (reference sequence).

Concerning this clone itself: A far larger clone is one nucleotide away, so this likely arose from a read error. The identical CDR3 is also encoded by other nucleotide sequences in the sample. The chain's CDR3 is CASSQDPLSNQPQHF. The CDR3 bases are TGTGCCAGCAGCCAAGATCCCCTAAGCAATCAGCCCCAGCATTTT. This chain connects TRBV5-2 to TRBJ1-5. TRBV5-2 is noted as a pseudogene. This CDR3 is built from 15 residues.

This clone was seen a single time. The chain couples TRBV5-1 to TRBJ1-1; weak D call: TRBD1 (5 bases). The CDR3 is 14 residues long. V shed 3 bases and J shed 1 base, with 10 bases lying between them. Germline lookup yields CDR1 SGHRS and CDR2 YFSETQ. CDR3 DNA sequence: TGCGCCAGCAGCTGGGGACGGAGGAACACTGAAGCTTTCTTT. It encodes CASSWGRRNTEAFF. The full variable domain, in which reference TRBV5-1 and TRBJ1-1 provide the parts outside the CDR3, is KAGVTQTPRYLIKTRGQQVTLSCSPISGHRSVSWYQQTPGQGLQFLFEYFSETQRNKGNFPGRFSGRQFSNSRSEMNVSTLELGDSALYLCASSWGRRNTEAFFGQGTRLTVV.

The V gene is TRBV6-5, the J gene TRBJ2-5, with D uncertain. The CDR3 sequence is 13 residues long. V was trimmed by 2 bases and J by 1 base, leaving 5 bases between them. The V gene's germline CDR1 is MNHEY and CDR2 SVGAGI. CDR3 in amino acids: CASSYGFQETQYF. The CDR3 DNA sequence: TGTGCCAGCAGTTACGGGTTCCAAGAGACCCAGTACTTC.

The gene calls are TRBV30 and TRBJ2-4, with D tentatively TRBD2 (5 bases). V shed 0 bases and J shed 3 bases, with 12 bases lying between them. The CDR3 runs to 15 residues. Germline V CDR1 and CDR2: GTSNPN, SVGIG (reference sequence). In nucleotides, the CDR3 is TGTGCCTGGAGTGTACCGGGATGGGTCAAAAACATTCAGTACTTC. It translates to CAWSVPGWVKNIQYF.

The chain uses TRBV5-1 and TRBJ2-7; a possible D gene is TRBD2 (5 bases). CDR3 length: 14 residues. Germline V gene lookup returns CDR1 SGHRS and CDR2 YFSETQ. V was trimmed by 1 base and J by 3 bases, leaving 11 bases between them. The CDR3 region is CASSLNTDYYEQYF. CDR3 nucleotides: TGCGCCAGCAGCTTGAATACAGACTACTACGAGCAGTACTTC.

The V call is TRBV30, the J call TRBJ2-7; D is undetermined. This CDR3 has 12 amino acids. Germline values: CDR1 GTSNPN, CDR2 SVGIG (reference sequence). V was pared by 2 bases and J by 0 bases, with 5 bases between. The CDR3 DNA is TGTGCCTGGAGTATAAGCTCCTACGAGCAGTACTTC. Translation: CAWSISSYEQYF.